Listed here are 14 T cell receptor beta chains from one sample, sequenced in a study of cytomegalovirus exposure and HLA in healthy donors. A multiplex PCR was run with 60 Vbeta primers and 13 Jbeta primers. Clones were sequenced by immunoSEQ multiplex PCR, and TCRdb holds only the in-frame ones, with some missing. The sample lists roughly 170,000 clones, over 80% occurring once. Source material: PBMCs. These receptors were collected from a woman in her fifties or sixties in good health and CMV-seropositive.

This chain joins TRBV13 and TRBJ2-1; no firm D call. The CDR3 has 13 amino acids. Between the trimmed V and J ends, which lost 4 bases and 8 bases, there was a span of 12 bases. Germline lookup yields CDR1 PRHDT and CDR2 FYEKMQ (reference sequence). CDR3 in amino acids: CASSYGLFDEQFF. CDR3 DNA: TGTGCCAGCAGCTACGGTTTATTCGATGAGCAGTTCTTC. Full variable domain (remainder filled in from reference TRBV13 and TRBJ2-1): AAGVIQSPRHLIKEKRETATLKCYPIPRHDTVYWYQQGPGQDPQFLISFYEKMQSDKGSIPDRFSAQQFSDYHSELNMSSLELGDSALYFCASSYGLFDEQFFGPGTRLTVL.

This chain links TRBV5-5 with TRBJ2-3, with a possible D match to TRBD2 (7 bases). V was trimmed by 4 bases and J by 1 base, leaving 22 bases between them. In germline, CDR1 is SGHKS, CDR2 YYEKEE (reference sequence). The CDR3 totals 18 residues. This chain's CDR3 is CASSLTGGAQRGTDTQYF. CDR3 coding DNA: TGTGCCAGCAGCCTTACGGGGGGCGCACAGCGGGGCACAGATACGCAGTATTTT.

The J gene is TRBJ1-5, the V gene TRBV7-2; TRBD1 agrees at 7 bases. V lost 5 bases to trimming and J lost 4 bases; unmatched junction nucleotides: 11. The length of the CDR3 is 16 residues. CDR1 and CDR2 from the germline V gene are SGHTA and FQGNSA. DNA of the CDR3: TGTGCCAGCAGCCCTGGGAACAGGGGAACGAATCAGCCCCAGCATTTT. Amino acids: CASSPGNRGTNQPQHF.

The chain employs TRBV5-1 and TRBJ1-1; D gene ambiguous. Germline V gives CDR1 SGHRS, CDR2 YFSETQ. V dropped 3 bases and J dropped 4 bases, with 13 bases sitting between them. The CDR3 extends over 14 amino acids. For the CDR3, the DNA is TGCGCCAGCAGCTCACGGGGAGGGCCCACTGAAGCTTTCTTT. Its translation: CASSSRGGPTEAFF. Supplemented by reference TRBV5-1 and TRBJ1-1, the full variable domain reads KAGVTQTPRYLIKTRGQQVTLSCSPISGHRSVSWYQQTPGQGLQFLFEYFSETQRNKGNFPGRFSGRQFSNSRSEMNVSTLELGDSALYLCASSSRGGPTEAFFGQGTRLTVV.

This clone was detected once. The V and J genes are TRBV4-3 and TRBJ2-6; D gene unclear. This CDR3 has 17 amino acids. CDR1 and CDR2 from the germline V gene are LGHNA and YSLEER. The germline V and J ends were trimmed by 4 bases and 1 base, with 14 bases remaining between them. CDR3 bases: TGCGCCAGCAGCCCCCGGCGGTCCCTATCTGGGGCCAACGTCCTGACTTTC. As protein: CASSPRRSLSGANVLTF.

This clone came up a few times. V and J are TRBV4-2 and TRBJ1-1, with no clear D. The CDR3 loop spans 14 amino acids. Trimming shortened V by 2 bases and J by 1 base, and 8 bases separated the two germline ends. In germline, CDR1 is LGHNA, CDR2 YNFKEQ. The CDR3 protein is CASSQLRSNTEAFF. The CDR3 DNA reads as TGTGCCAGCAGCCAACTCAGGTCGAACACTGAAGCTTTCTTT.

The chain recombines TRBV7-9 with TRBJ1-1, with D possibly being TRBD1 (5 bases). The CDR3 has 16 amino acids. Germline CDR1 SEHNR, CDR2 FQNEAQ (reference sequence). Trimming left V 2 bases short and J 5 bases short, with 18 bases between. The CDR3 DNA reads as TGTGCCAGCAGCTTATCAATCCCCGGGGGAGGGACTGAAGCTTTCTTT. This encodes CASSLSIPGGGTEAFF.

The V and J genes are TRBV7-9 and TRBJ1-1; D remains unclear. The V and J ends lost 4 bases and 7 bases respectively, with 7 bases between them. The CDR3 has 11 residues. The V gene's germline CDR1 is SEHNR and CDR2 FQNEAQ (reference sequence). The CDR3 nucleotides are TGTGCCAGCAGCTCCCCCGTTGAAGCTTTCTTT. It is translated as CASSSPVEAFF. The full variable domain, with the rest looked up from reference TRBV7-9 and TRBJ1-1, is DTGVSQNPRHKITKRGQNVTFRCDPISEHNRLYWYRQTLGQGPEFLTYFQNEAQLEKSRLLSDRFSAERPKGSFSTLEIQRTEQGDSAMYLCASSSPVEAFFGQGTRLTVV.

Here the CDR3 reads CASSVQGYTGELFF. CDR3 sequence (DNA): TGTGCCAGCAGTGTACAGGGTTACACCGGGGAGCTGTTTTTT. The rearrangement links TRBV2 to TRBJ2-2, with D maybe TRBD1 (6 bases). The CDR3 is 14 amino acids. The V gene lost 4 bases and the J gene lost 3 bases, with 9 bases spanning the gap. Germline CDR1 SNHLY, CDR2 FYNNEI. The full variable domain, completed using reference TRBV2 and TRBJ2-2, is EPEVTQTPSHQVTQMGQEVILRCVPISNHLYFYWYRQILGQKVEFLVSFYNNEISEKSEIFDDQFSVERPDGSNFTLKIRSTKLEDSAMYFCASSVQGYTGELFFGEGSRLTVL.

The V gene is TRBV5-1, the J gene TRBJ1-2, with D possibly matching TRBD1 (6 bases). The V gene lost 0 bases and the J gene lost 7 bases, with 19 bases spanning the gap. The germline V gene has CDR1 SGHRS and CDR2 YFSETQ. This CDR3 contains 16 residues. CDR3 DNA sequence: TGCGCCAGCAGCTTGGGTGCCGGAACAGGGTTTGGTGGCTACACCTTC. Translating gives CASSLGAGTGFGGYTF. The whole variable domain, filled in from reference TRBV5-1 and TRBJ1-2, reads KAGVTQTPRYLIKTRGQQVTLSCSPISGHRSVSWYQQTPGQGLQFLFEYFSETQRNKGNFPGRFSGRQFSNSRSEMNVSTLELGDSALYLCASSLGAGTGFGGYTFGSGTRLTVV.

The CDR3 is CASSLSRGRTPQHF. The CDR3 region has the DNA TGTGCCAGCAGTTTATCGAGGGGGCGGACGCCCCAGCATTTT. The chain recombines TRBV27 with TRBJ1-5; 7 bases align to TRBD1. V was pared by 0 bases and J by 9 bases, with 5 bases of the junction left unmatched. The CDR3 contains 14 residues. Germline assignment: CDR1 MNHEY and CDR2 SMNVEV (reference sequence).

CDR3 DNA sequence: TGTGCCTGGAGTACAGGGACAAAGAGAGAGCAGTTCTTC. Protein: CAWSTGTKREQFF. This chain joins TRBV30 and TRBJ2-1, with D possibly matching TRBD1 (6 bases). This CDR3 is built from 13 residues. Per the germline V gene, CDR1 is GTSNPN and CDR2 is SVGIG (reference sequence). V was pared by 2 bases and J by 10 bases, with 15 bases between.

The genes are TRBV10-1 and TRBJ2-7, with D tentatively TRBD1 (5 bases). The CDR3 is made up of 13 amino acids. Germline V lookup: CDR1 WNHNN, CDR2 SYGVQD (reference sequence). V gave up 2 bases and J gave up 5 bases, with 10 bases separating them. In DNA, the CDR3 is TGCGCCAGCAGTGAGGCAGGGTACCACGAGCAGTACTTC. This gives the protein CASSEAGYHEQYF.

The genes are TRBV6-5 and TRBJ1-2; D gene unclear. Trimming removed 9 bases at V and 0 bases at J, with 14 bases between. Per germline, CDR1 MNHEY and CDR2 SVGAGI. This CDR3 region has 14 residues. CDR3 DNA sequence: TGTGCCAGTAGATCATTCGTAGCTAACTATGGCTACACCTTC. This translates into CASRSFVANYGYTF.